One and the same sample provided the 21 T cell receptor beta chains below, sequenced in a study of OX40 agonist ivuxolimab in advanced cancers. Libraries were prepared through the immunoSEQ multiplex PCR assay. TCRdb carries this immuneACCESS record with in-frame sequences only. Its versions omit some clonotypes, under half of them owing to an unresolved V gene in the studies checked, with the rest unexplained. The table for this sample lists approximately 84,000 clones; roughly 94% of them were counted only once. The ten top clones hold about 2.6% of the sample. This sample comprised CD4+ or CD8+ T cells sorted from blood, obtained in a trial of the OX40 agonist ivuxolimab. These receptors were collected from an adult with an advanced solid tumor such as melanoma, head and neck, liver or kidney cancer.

The CDR3 bases are TGCAGCGCTACACGGGACGGAAACTACGAGCAGTACTTC. Protein product: CSATRDGNYEQYF. The chain joins TRBV29-1 to TRBJ2-7; D is tentatively TRBD1 or TRBD2 (5 bases each). The CDR3 runs 13 residues. In germline, CDR1 is SQVTM, CDR2 ANQGSEA. Between the trimmed V and J ends, which lost 7 bases and 3 bases, there was a span of 16 bases.

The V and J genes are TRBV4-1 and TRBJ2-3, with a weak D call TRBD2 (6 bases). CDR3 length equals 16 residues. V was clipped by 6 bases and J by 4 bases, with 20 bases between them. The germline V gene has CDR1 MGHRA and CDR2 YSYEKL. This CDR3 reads CASRLRDSQIPDTQYF. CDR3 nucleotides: TGCGCCAGCAGACTCCGGGACTCTCAAATCCCAGATACGCAGTATTTT.

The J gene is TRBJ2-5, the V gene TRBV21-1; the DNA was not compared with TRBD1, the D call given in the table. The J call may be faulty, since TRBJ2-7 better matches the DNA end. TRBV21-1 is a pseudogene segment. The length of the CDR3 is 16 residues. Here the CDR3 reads CASSKGYGQGAAEQYF. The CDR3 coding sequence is TGTGCCAGCAGCAAAGGCTATGGACAGGGGGCGGCCGAGCAGTACTTC.

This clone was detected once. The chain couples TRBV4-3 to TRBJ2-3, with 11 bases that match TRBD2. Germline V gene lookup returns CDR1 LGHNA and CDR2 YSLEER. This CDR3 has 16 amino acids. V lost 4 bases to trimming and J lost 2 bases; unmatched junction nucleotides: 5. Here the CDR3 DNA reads TGCGCCAGCAGCCTCTCTAGCGGGGGGCTCACAGATACGCAGTATTTT. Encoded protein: CASSLSSGGLTDTQYF.

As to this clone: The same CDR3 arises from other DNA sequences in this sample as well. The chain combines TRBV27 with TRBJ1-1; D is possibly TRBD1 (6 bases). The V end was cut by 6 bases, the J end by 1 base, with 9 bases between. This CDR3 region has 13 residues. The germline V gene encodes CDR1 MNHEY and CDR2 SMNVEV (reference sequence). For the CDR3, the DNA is TGTGCCAGCAGCCTAGGGGGGAACACTGAAGCTTTCTTT. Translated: CASSLGGNTEAFF.

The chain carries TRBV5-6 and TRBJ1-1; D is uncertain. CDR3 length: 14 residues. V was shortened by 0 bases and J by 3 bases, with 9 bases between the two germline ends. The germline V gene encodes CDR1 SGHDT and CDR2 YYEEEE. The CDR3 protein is CASSLGVGYTEAFF. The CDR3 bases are TGTGCCAGCAGCTTGGGGGTGGGGTACACTGAAGCTTTCTTT.

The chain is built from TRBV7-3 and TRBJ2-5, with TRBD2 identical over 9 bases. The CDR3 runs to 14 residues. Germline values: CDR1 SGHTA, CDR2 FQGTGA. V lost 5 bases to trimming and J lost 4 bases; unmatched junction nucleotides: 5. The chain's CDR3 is CASSLSGSGETQYF. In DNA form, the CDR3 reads TGTGCCAGCAGCCTTAGCGGGAGCGGAGAGACCCAGTACTTC. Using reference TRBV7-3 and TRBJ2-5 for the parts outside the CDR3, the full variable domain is GAGVSQTPSNKVTEKGKYVELRCDPISGHTALYWYRQSLGQGPEFLIYFQGTGAADDSGLPNDRFFAVRPEGSVSTLKIQRTERGDSAVYLCASSLSGSGETQYFGPGTRLLVL.

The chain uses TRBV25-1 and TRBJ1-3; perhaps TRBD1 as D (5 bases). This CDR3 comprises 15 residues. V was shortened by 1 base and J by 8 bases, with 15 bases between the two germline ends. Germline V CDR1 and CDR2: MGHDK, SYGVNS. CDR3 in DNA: TGTGCCAGCAGTGAATTCGCAGACGCGGGACACACCATATATTTT. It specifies CASSEFADAGHTIYF.

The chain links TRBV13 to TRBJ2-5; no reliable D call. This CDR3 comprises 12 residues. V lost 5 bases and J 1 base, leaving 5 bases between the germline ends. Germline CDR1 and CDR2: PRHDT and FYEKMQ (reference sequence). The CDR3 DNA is TGTGCCAGCAGCCTACTCCAAGAGACCCAGTACTTC. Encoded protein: CASSLLQETQYF.

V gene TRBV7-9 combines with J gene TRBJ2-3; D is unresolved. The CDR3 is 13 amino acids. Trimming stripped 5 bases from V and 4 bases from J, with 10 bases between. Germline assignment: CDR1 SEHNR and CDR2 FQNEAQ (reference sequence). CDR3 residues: CASSHPGADTQYF. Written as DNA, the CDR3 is TGTGCCAGCAGCCATCCTGGGGCAGATACGCAGTATTTT.

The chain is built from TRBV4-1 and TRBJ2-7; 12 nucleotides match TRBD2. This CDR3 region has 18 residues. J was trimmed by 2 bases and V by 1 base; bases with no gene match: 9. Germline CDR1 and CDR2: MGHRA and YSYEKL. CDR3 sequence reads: CASSQVASGGGQAYEQYF. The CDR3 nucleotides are TGCGCCAGCAGCCAAGTGGCTAGCGGGGGGGGACAAGCCTACGAGCAGTACTTC.

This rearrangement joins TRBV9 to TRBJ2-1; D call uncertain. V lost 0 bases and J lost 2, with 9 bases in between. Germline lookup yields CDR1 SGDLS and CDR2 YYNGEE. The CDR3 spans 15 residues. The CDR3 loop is CASSVVSYPYNEQFF. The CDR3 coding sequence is TGTGCCAGCAGCGTAGTCAGTTACCCCTACAATGAGCAGTTCTTC.

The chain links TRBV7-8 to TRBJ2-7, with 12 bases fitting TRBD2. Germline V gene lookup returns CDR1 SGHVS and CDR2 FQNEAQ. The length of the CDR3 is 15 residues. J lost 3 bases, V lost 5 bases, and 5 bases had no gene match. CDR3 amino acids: CASSPTSGSFYEQYF. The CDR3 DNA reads TGTGCCAGCAGCCCGACTAGCGGGAGTTTCTACGAGCAGTACTTC. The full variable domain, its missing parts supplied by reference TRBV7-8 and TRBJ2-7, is GAGVSQSPRYKVAKRGQDVALRCDPISGHVSLFWYQQALGQGPEFLTYFQNEAQLDKSGLPSDRFFAERPEGSVSTLKIQRTQQEDSAVYLCASSPTSGSFYEQYFGPGTRLTVT.

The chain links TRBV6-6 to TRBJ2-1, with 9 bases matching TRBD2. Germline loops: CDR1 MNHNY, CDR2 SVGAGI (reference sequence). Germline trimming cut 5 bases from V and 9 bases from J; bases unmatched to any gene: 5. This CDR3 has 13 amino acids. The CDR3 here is CASSVAGVLEQFF. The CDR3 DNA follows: TGTGCCAGCAGTGTAGCGGGGGTTCTTGAGCAGTTCTTC.

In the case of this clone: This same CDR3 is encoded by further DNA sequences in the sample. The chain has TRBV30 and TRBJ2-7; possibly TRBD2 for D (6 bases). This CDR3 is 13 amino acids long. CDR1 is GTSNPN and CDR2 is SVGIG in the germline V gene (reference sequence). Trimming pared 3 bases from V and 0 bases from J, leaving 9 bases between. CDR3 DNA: TGTGCCTGGAGCCTCGGGAGCTCCTACGAGCAGTACTTC. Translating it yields CAWSLGSSYEQYF.

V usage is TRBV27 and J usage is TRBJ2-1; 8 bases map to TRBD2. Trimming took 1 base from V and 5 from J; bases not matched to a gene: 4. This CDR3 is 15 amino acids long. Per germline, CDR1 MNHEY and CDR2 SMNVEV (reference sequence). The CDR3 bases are TGTGCCAGCAGTTTATTCGGGACTAGAAACAATGAGCAGTTCTTC. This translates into CASSLFGTRNNEQFF.

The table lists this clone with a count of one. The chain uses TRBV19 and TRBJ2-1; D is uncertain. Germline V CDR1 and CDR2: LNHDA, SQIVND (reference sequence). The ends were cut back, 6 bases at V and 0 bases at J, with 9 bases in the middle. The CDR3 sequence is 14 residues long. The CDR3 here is CASRDSGSYNEQFF. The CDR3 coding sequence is TGTGCCAGTAGAGACTCGGGCTCCTACAATGAGCAGTTCTTC.

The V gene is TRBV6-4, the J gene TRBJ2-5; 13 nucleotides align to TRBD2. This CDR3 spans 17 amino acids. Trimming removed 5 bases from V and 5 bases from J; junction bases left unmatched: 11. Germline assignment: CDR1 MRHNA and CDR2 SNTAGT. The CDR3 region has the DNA TGTGCCAGCAGTACGACTAGCGGGAGGTGGGTATCGGAGACCCAGTACTTC. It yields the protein CASSTTSGRWVSETQYF.

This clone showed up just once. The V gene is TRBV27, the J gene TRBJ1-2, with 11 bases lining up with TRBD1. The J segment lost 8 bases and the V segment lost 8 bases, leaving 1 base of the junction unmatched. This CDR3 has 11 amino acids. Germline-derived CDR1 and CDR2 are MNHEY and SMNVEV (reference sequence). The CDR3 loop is CASGQGAGYTF. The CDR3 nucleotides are TGTGCCAGCGGACAGGGGGCAGGCTACACCTTC.

The CDR3 loop is CASSQASSGDQPQHF. The CDR3 DNA reads as TGCGCCAGCAGCCAAGCGTCCTCAGGGGATCAGCCCCAGCATTTT. The V and J genes are TRBV4-1 and TRBJ1-5; D possibly corresponds to TRBD1 (6 bases). CDR3 size: 15 residues. Germline loops: CDR1 MGHRA, CDR2 YSYEKL. The V end lost 1 base, the J end lost 5 bases, and 12 bases lay between the germline ends.

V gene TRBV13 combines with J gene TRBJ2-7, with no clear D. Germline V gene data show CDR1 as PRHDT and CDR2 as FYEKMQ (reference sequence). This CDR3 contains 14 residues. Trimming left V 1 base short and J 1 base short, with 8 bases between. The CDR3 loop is CASSLDADSYEQYF. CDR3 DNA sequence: TGTGCCAGCAGCTTAGACGCGGATTCCTACGAGCAGTACTTC.